This TCR beta chain was obtained from a study of T-cell memory formation after mild COVID-19. Each CDR3 protein gets one entry after TCRdb re-called the 5' RACE reads with MiXCR. Of a few hundred thousand distinct CDR3 sequences in the sample, less than 20% are singletons; the top ten hold over 20%. This clonotype has more than one count but fewer than ten. The material sequenced was PBMCs or a T cell subset sorted from them (not recorded which). The clonotype was recovered from a man between 18 and 35 years old who had mild COVID-19 (a few samples of this study predate the infection). Cell type and time point are not known.

CDR3 sequence: CSARRGAGGELFF. CDR3 in DNA: TGCAGTGCTAGAAGGGGGGCTGGCGGGGAGCTGTTTTTT. This sequence joins TRBV20-1 and TRBJ2-2; D may be TRBD1 or TRBD2 (6 bases each). The CDR3 spans 13 residues. V was clipped by 2 bases and J by 7 bases, with 11 bases between them. CDR1 and CDR2 from the germline V gene are DFQATT and SNEGSKA (reference sequence).